This T cell receptor beta chain was sequenced during a study of blood T cell repertoires in COVID-19. Sequenced by immunoSEQ multiplex PCR; TCRdb stores in-frame clones only, minus some. The sample consists of around 300,000 clones, approximately 86% of them appearing once. The CDR3 contains 11 residues. Germline V CDR1 and CDR2: MNHEY, SMNVEV (reference sequence). Trimming pared 6 bases from V and 3 bases from J, leaving 6 bases between. The chain uses TRBV27 and TRBJ2-7; D gene uncertain. What was sequenced was peripheral blood. The source of this sequence is a man aged 18 to 29 with active or convalescent COVID-19. The DNA for the CDR3 is TGTGCCAGCAGCCGCGGCTACGAGCAGTACTTC. Its protein product is CASSRGYEQYF.